The 9 T cell receptor beta chains presented below share a single source sample, sequenced in a study of radiation and T cells in renal cell carcinoma. Time point given: baseline pretreatment blood. Treatment given: 15 Gy SBRT to primary tumor, nephrectomy 4 weeks later. Sequenced by immunoSEQ multiplex PCR; TCRdb stores in-frame clones only, minus some. The sample includes some 100,000 clones, 82% of them seen just once. Sequencing was performed on blood, taken from a patient whose treatment included radiotherapy and nephrectomy. These receptors came from a man aged 60-69 years with renal cell carcinoma.

The chain couples TRBV7-6 to TRBJ2-3; TRBD2 agrees at 11 bases. Per germline, CDR1 SGHVS and CDR2 FNYEAQ. V shed 4 bases and J 3 bases; nucleotides not matched to a gene: 6. The CDR3 spans 16 residues. The CDR3 nucleotides read TGTGCCAGCAGCTCACGACTAGCGGGATGGACAGATACGCAGTATTTT. This codes for CASSSRLAGWTDTQYF.

The chain couples TRBV7-8 to TRBJ2-5; D may correspond to TRBD1 or TRBD2 (7 bases each). Judging by the DNA end, TRBJ2-7 fits better; the J call may be wrong. The germline V gene has CDR1 SGHVS and CDR2 FQNEAQ. The CDR3 extends over 14 amino acids. The CDR3: CASSSQGGAYEQYF. The CDR3 nucleotides read TGTGCCAGCAGCTCCCAGGGGGGGGCCTACGAGCAGTACTTC.

The chain carries TRBV7-8 and TRBJ2-1, with 15 bases aligning to TRBD2. The CDR3 consists of 16 residues. V lost 8 bases and J lost 5; bases outside the gene matches: 7. Per germline, CDR1 SGHVS and CDR2 FQNEAQ. The CDR3 nucleotides read TGTGCCAGCGGACTAGCGGGAGGGGGATTACACAATGAGCAGTTCTTC. Amino acid sequence: CASGLAGGGLHNEQFF.

This chain links TRBV6-5 with TRBJ2-7; 8 nucleotides align to TRBD1. Trimming removed 5 bases from V and 6 bases from J; junction bases left unmatched: 9. This CDR3 comprises 14 residues. The germline gives CDR1 MNHEY, CDR2 SVGAGI. CDR3 DNA sequence: TGTGCCAGCAGTACCCGGACAGGGCCCCCCGAGCAGTACTTC. Protein product: CASSTRTGPPEQYF.

This chain links TRBV4-3 with TRBJ2-1; 10 bases align to TRBD2. The CDR3 spans 18 residues. The ends lost 0 bases at V and 10 bases at J; junction bases unmatched: 15. The germline CDR1 and CDR2 sequences are LGHNA and YSLEER. The CDR3 reads CASSQDVKKGLAPSEQFF. CDR3 DNA: TGCGCCAGCAGCCAAGATGTGAAGAAGGGACTAGCGCCCTCCGAGCAGTTCTTC.

Comment on this clone: Compared with germline, one end of the junction differs, possibly owing to a read error. This CDR3 is CASSLGRSYGQYF. The CDR3 bases are TGTGCCAGCAGTCTCGGCCGGTCCTACGGGCAGTACTTC. This chain uses TRBV25-1 with TRBJ2-7; D call uncertain. The germline V gene encodes CDR1 MGHDK and CDR2 SYGVNS. There are 13 residues in the CDR3.

This chain links TRBV5-5 with TRBJ1-1, with 7 bases lining up with TRBD1. This CDR3 region has 15 residues. V lost 4 bases and J lost 3; bases outside the gene matches: 9. Germline CDR1 and CDR2: SGHKS and YYEKEE (reference sequence). The CDR3 region is CASSTYTGADTEAFF. The CDR3 DNA sequence: TGTGCCAGCAGCACCTATACAGGGGCGGACACTGAAGCTTTCTTT.

The V call is TRBV7-9, the J call TRBJ2-2; D ambiguous. Deletions cut 2 bases from V and 6 bases from J, with 4 bases between. The CDR3 totals 12 residues. Germline assignment: CDR1 SEHNR and CDR2 FQNEAQ (reference sequence). The CDR3 sequence: CASSLNAGELFF. Written as DNA, the CDR3 is TGTGCCAGCAGCTTAAACGCCGGGGAGCTGTTTTTT.

This clone was seen more than once but under ten times. CDR3 nucleotides: TGTGCCAGCAGATCCTCAGTTGAAGCTTTCTTT. This translates into CASRSSVEAFF. The chain links TRBV6-5 to TRBJ1-1; no clear D. Germline CDR1 is MNHEY and CDR2 is SVGAGI. This CDR3 comprises 11 residues. The V end was cut by 6 bases, the J end by 7 bases, with 9 bases between.